This is a list of T cell receptor beta chains from one sample in a study of cytomegalovirus exposure and HLA in healthy donors. Assay: immunoSEQ multiplex PCR; the TCRdb copy retains only in-frame clones and omits some. The table includes 140,000 to 150,000 clones, 72% detected once. Sequencing was carried out using PBMCs. The receptors originated from a man aged 35 to 55 in good health and CMV-seronegative. Each CDR3 is given with its conserved first and last residue. A D gene is named only where the DNA matches it firmly. Not every row has a clone size; where given, it reads once, few, many or a size class.

CDR3 DNA: TGCGCCAGCAGCCTGGCGGGGGGGACATCCGATACGCAGTATTTT; CDR3 protein: CASSLAGGTSDTQYF; V gene: TRBV5-1; J gene: TRBJ2-3; clone size: -; D gene: TRBD2
CDR3 DNA: TGTGCCAGCAGTGAAGCTGCGATCCAAGAGACCCAGTACTTC; CDR3 protein: CASSEAAIQETQYF; V gene: TRBV2; J gene: TRBJ2-5; clone size: few; D gene: -
CDR3 DNA: TGTGCCAGTAGTATGGTCACAGGGGGCTATAGCAATCAGCCCCAGCATTTT; CDR3 protein: CASSMVTGGYSNQPQHF; V gene: TRBV19; J gene: TRBJ1-5; clone size: -; D gene: TRBD1
CDR3 DNA: TGTGCCAGCAGTCATCCGGGACAGGGGAGCTACGAGCAGTACTTC; CDR3 protein: CASSHPGQGSYEQYF; V gene: TRBV7-8; J gene: TRBJ2-7; clone size: -; D gene: TRBD1
CDR3 DNA: TGCGCCAGCAGCTTGTACAGGGATGAGAGCACTGAAGCTTTCTTT; CDR3 protein: CASSLYRDESTEAFF; V gene: TRBV5-1; J gene: TRBJ1-1; clone size: few; D gene: -
CDR3 DNA: TGTGCCAGCAGAACGGACAGGGTGGCGAACATTCAGTACTTC; CDR3 protein: CASRTDRVANIQYF; V gene: TRBV2; J gene: TRBJ2-4; clone size: -; D gene: TRBD1
CDR3 DNA: TGTGCCAGCAGGGGGACAGGGTATAGCAATCAGCCCCAGCATTTT; CDR3 protein: CASRGTGYSNQPQHF; V gene: TRBV2; J gene: TRBJ1-5; clone size: -; D gene: TRBD1
CDR3 DNA: TGTGCCAGCAAGGCGGGAGAATCCAATGAGCAGTTCTTC; CDR3 protein: CASKAGESNEQFF; V gene: TRBV7-9; J gene: TRBJ2-1; clone size: -; D gene: TRBD2
CDR3 DNA: TGTGCCACCAGCAGAGCCTCCGGGACATGGAGCGGCACTGAAGCTTTCTTT; CDR3 protein: CATSRASGTWSGTEAFF; V gene: TRBV15; J gene: TRBJ1-1; clone size: -; D gene: -
CDR3 DNA: TGCATTGCCGAGGGGACCCAGTACTTC; CDR3 protein: CIAEGTQYF; V gene: TRBV20-1; J gene: TRBJ2-5; clone size: -; D gene: -
CDR3 DNA: TGTGCAACGGTATCGGGCTATGGCTACACCTTC; CDR3 protein: CATVSGYGYTF; V gene: TRBV28; J gene: TRBJ1-2; clone size: -; D gene: -
CDR3 DNA: TGTGCCAGCAGCTTGTCGGGGGAGACCTACGAGCAGTACTTC; CDR3 protein: CASSLSGETYEQYF; V gene: TRBV5-6; J gene: TRBJ2-7; clone size: -; D gene: -
CDR3 DNA: TGTGCCAGCTCACCGCAGGCGGGCTTGAACACTGAAGCTTTCTTT; CDR3 protein: CASSPQAGLNTEAFF; V gene: TRBV18; J gene: TRBJ1-1; clone size: once; D gene: -
CDR3 DNA: TGTGCCAGCAGTGACGCGACGCGGAGTTCCTACAATGAGCAGTTCTTC; CDR3 protein: CASSDATRSSYNEQFF; V gene: TRBV2; J gene: TRBJ2-1; clone size: -; D gene: -
CDR3 DNA: TGTGCCAGCAGCCAGGTAGGGGGGGGCCCAAATGAGCAGTTCTTC; CDR3 protein: CASSQVGGGPNEQFF; V gene: TRBV4-2; J gene: TRBJ2-1; clone size: -; D gene: -
CDR3 DNA: TGTGCCAGCAGCCTTAAAACGAGCTTCCTGAGCTCCTACGAGCAGTACTTC; CDR3 protein: CASSLKTSFLSSYEQYF; V gene: TRBV7-9; J gene: TRBJ2-7; clone size: -; D gene: -
CDR3 DNA: TGCGCCAGCAGCCAAGAGTCCAGCGGGAGAGAACACCACGAGCAGTACTTC; CDR3 protein: CASSQESSGREHHEQYF; V gene: TRBV4-1; J gene: TRBJ2-7; clone size: -; D gene: TRBD2
CDR3 DNA: TGTGCCAGCAGCGCCCGGGACAAGGGGGAAGAAAAACTGTTTTTT; CDR3 protein: CASSARDKGEEKLFF; V gene: TRBV5-4; J gene: TRBJ1-4; clone size: -; D gene: -
CDR3 DNA: TGTGCCACCAGCAGAGAGGATAGCCTTCCCTACGAGCAGTACTTC; CDR3 protein: CATSREDSLPYEQYF; V gene: TRBV15; J gene: TRBJ2-7; clone size: -; D gene: -
CDR3 DNA: TGTGCCAGCAGCGTAGGGCGGATCATTAATGAAAAACTGTTTTTT; CDR3 protein: CASSVGRIINEKLFF; V gene: TRBV9; J gene: TRBJ1-4; clone size: -; D gene: -
CDR3 DNA: TGTGCCACGAGCCCCGTCAGGGGGACAGAGACCCAGTACTTC; CDR3 protein: CATSPVRGTETQYF; V gene: TRBV15; J gene: TRBJ2-5; clone size: few; D gene: TRBD1
CDR3 DNA: TGTGCCAGCTCACCGACAGGGTTAGAAACCGGGGAGCTGTTTTTT; CDR3 protein: CASSPTGLETGELFF; V gene: TRBV18; J gene: TRBJ2-2; clone size: -; D gene: TRBD1
CDR3 DNA: TGTGCCAGCAGCGCCTCCGCAGGGGGCGGAAACACCATATATTTT; CDR3 protein: CASSASAGGGNTIYF; V gene: TRBV9; J gene: TRBJ1-3; clone size: few; D gene: TRBD1
CDR3 DNA: TGCGCCAGCAGCTTGTTATCCGGAGATAATGAAAAACTGTTTTTT; CDR3 protein: CASSLLSGDNEKLFF; V gene: TRBV5-1; J gene: TRBJ1-4; clone size: once; D gene: -
CDR3 DNA: TGTGCCAGCAGCCCCGGACGGACTTACGAGCAGTACTTC; CDR3 protein: CASSPGRTYEQYF; V gene: TRBV13; J gene: TRBJ2-7; clone size: -; D gene: -
CDR3 DNA: TGTGCCACCAGCTGGGCTTCAGGGGGCTACACCGGGGAGCTGTTTTTT; CDR3 protein: CATSWASGGYTGELFF; V gene: TRBV15; J gene: TRBJ2-2; clone size: -; D gene: TRBD1
CDR3 DNA: TGTGCCAGCAGTTCGTTAGTGAACACTGAAGCTTTCTTT; CDR3 protein: CASSSLVNTEAFF; V gene: TRBV27; J gene: TRBJ1-1; clone size: few; D gene: -
CDR3 DNA: TGTGCCAGCAGCCCGGGGGAAGGGACTAATGAAAAACTGTTTTTT; CDR3 protein: CASSPGEGTNEKLFF; V gene: TRBV9; J gene: TRBJ1-4; clone size: -; D gene: -
CDR3 DNA: TGTTCCAGCAGCTTAGTCGTAGCGGGAGCAGGGGAGACCCAGTACTTC; CDR3 protein: CSSSLVVAGAGETQYF; V gene: TRBV7-9; J gene: TRBJ2-5; clone size: -; D gene: TRBD2
CDR3 DNA: TGTGCCAGTAACCCAGGGTCCGCCACCAGGCAGGGCCAGTACTTC; CDR3 protein: CASNPGSATRQGQYF; V gene: TRBV19; J gene: TRBJ2-5; clone size: once; D gene: -
CDR3 DNA: TGTGCCAGCAGCTTGACAGGGAGGGGTGTCGAGACCCAGTACTTC; CDR3 protein: CASSLTGRGVETQYF; V gene: TRBV5-4; J gene: TRBJ2-5; clone size: once; D gene: -
CDR3 DNA: TGTGCCAGCAGTGTAGGCGGGGGCGAGGACTACGAGCAGTACTTC; CDR3 protein: CASSVGGGEDYEQYF; V gene: TRBV2; J gene: TRBJ2-7; clone size: -; D gene: -
CDR3 DNA: TGCGCCAGCAGCCGACAGGCCGGGGCCTACGAGCAGTACTTC; CDR3 protein: CASSRQAGAYEQYF; V gene: TRBV5-1; J gene: TRBJ2-7; clone size: -; D gene: -
CDR3 DNA: TGTGCCAGCAGCATAGAAATCTACACTGAAGCTTTCTTT; CDR3 protein: CASSIEIYTEAFF; V gene: TRBV6-1; J gene: TRBJ1-1; clone size: once; D gene: -
CDR3 DNA: TGTGCCTGGAGCCAGGGGGCGCTTGGCTACACCTTC; CDR3 protein: CAWSQGALGYTF; V gene: TRBV30; J gene: TRBJ1-2; clone size: -; D gene: TRBD1
CDR3 DNA: TGTGCCACCAGCAGAGATCTAACCTACGAGCAGTACTTC; CDR3 protein: CATSRDLTYEQYF; V gene: TRBV15; J gene: TRBJ2-7; clone size: -; D gene: -
CDR3 DNA: TGCGCCAGCAGCTTGCTCGCTAGCGGGGGGTACGAGCAGTACTTC; CDR3 protein: CASSLLASGGYEQYF; V gene: TRBV5-1; J gene: TRBJ2-7; clone size: -; D gene: TRBD2
CDR3 DNA: TGTGCCAGCGGCTCTCTAGCGGGGGGGAACACCGGGGAGCTGTTTTTT; CDR3 protein: CASGSLAGGNTGELFF; V gene: TRBV5-5; J gene: TRBJ2-2; clone size: -; D gene: TRBD2
CDR3 DNA: TGCGCCAGCAGCCAAGGCCCCGGCGGGAGGGATCTTAATGAGCAGTTCTTC; CDR3 protein: CASSQGPGGRDLNEQFF; V gene: TRBV4-3; J gene: TRBJ2-1; clone size: -; D gene: TRBD2
CDR3 DNA: TGCGCCAGCAGCTTTCAACAGGGCTGGGGCACTGAAGCTTTCTTT; CDR3 protein: CASSFQQGWGTEAFF; V gene: TRBV5-1; J gene: TRBJ1-1; clone size: -; D gene: -
CDR3 DNA: TGTGCCAGCAGCCCGGGGGGGCCCTACAATGAGCAGTTCTTC; CDR3 protein: CASSPGGPYNEQFF; V gene: TRBV25-1; J gene: TRBJ2-1; clone size: few; D gene: TRBD2
CDR3 DNA: TGCGCCAGCAGCTTGGCAGCGGCCCACCGGGACACAGATACGCAGTATTTT; CDR3 protein: CASSLAAAHRDTDTQYF; V gene: TRBV5-1; J gene: TRBJ2-3; clone size: -; D gene: -
CDR3 DNA: TGTGCCAGCAGCTTAACCACTAGCCGTCCAGAGACCCAGTACTTC; CDR3 protein: CASSLTTSRPETQYF; V gene: TRBV7-9; J gene: TRBJ2-5; clone size: -; D gene: -
CDR3 DNA: TGCAGCGTTGTTACCCTAGGCGGCGATACGCAGTATTTT; CDR3 protein: CSVVTLGGDTQYF; V gene: TRBV29-1; J gene: TRBJ2-3; clone size: -; D gene: -
CDR3 DNA: TGTGCCAGCAGTTACTCGAATAGCGGGAGATGGACCGGGGAGCTGTTTTTT; CDR3 protein: CASSYSNSGRWTGELFF; V gene: TRBV6-7; J gene: TRBJ2-2; clone size: -; D gene: TRBD2
CDR3 DNA: TGTGCCAGCAGTCCGCCCCTAGCGGGGGGTCGGGGGGACCGGGGAGCTGTTTTT; CDR3 protein: CASSPPLAGGRGDRGAVF; V gene: TRBV28; J gene: TRBJ2-2; clone size: -; D gene: TRBD2
CDR3 DNA: TGTGCCAGCAGCTCCTCCGGGACTAGCCAAGAGACCCAGTACTTC; CDR3 protein: CASSSSGTSQETQYF; V gene: TRBV9; J gene: TRBJ2-5; clone size: once; D gene: TRBD2